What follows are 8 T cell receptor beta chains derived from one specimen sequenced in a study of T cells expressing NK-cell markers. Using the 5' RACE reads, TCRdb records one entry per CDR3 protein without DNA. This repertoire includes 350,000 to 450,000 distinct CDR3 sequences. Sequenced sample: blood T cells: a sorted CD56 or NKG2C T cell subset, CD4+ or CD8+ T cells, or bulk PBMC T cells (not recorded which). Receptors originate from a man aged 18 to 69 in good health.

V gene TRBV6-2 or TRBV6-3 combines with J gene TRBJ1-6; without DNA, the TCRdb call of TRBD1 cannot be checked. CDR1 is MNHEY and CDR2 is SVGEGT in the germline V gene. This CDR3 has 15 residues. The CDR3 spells CASTAHGTPMEPLHF.

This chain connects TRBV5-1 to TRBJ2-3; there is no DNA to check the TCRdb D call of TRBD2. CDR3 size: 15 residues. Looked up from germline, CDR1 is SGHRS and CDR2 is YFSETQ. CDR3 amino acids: CASSPNPEVAGTQYF.

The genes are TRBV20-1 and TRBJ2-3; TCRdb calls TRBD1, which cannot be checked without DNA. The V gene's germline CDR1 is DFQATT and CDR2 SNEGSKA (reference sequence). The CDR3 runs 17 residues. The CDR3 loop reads CSAARQGPGPGADTQYF.

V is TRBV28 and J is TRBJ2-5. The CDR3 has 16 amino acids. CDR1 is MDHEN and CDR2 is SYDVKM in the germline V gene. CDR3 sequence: CASRLYVNGVQETQYF.

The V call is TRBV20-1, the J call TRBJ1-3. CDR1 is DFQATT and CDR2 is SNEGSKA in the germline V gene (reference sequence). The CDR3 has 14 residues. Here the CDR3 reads CSAYSALSGNTIYF.

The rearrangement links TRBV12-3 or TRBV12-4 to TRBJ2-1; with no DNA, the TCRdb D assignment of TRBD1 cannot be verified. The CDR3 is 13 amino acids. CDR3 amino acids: CASRYPGGGEQFF.

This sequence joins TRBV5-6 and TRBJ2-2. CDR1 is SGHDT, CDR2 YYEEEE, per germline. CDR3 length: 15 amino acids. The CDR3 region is CASSLTLGNTGELFF. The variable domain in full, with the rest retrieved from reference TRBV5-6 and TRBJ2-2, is DAGVTQSPTHLIKTRGQQVTLRCSPKSGHDTVSWYQQALGQGPQFIFQYYEEEERQRGNFPDRFSGHQFPNYSSELNVNALLLGDSALYLCASSLTLGNTGELFFGEGSRLTVL.

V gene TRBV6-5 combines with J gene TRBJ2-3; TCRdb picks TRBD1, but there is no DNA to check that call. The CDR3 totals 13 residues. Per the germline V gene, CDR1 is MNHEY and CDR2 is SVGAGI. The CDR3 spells CASSYVDGGTQYF.